Following are 19 T cell receptor beta chains from one sample sequenced in a study of cytomegalovirus exposure and HLA in healthy donors. The PCR was carried out with 60 Vbeta primers and 13 Jbeta primers. This table comes from immunoSEQ multiplex PCR, and its TCRdb copy is limited to in-frame clones, with some not included. The sample consists of about 130,000 clones, roughly 79% of them appearing once. Sequenced: PBMCs. The receptor set was obtained from a woman aged 50 to 65 in good health and CMV-seronegative.

This sequence joins TRBV6-6 and TRBJ1-1; possibly TRBD1 for D (6 bases). CDR1 and CDR2 from the germline V gene are MNHNY and SVGAGI (reference sequence). The CDR3 covers 15 residues. Between the trimmed V and J ends, which lost 3 bases and 0 bases, there was a span of 11 bases. In DNA form, the CDR3 reads TGTGCCAGCAGTTATCTGGGGGCCCTGAACACTGAAGCTTTCTTT. This sequence encodes CASSYLGALNTEAFF.

This clone was picked up a small number of times. V gene TRBV4-2 combines with J gene TRBJ2-2; 7 nucleotides match TRBD1. Per the germline V gene, CDR1 is LGHNA and CDR2 is YNFKEQ. The CDR3 runs 17 residues. Trimming took 5 bases from V and 5 from J; bases not matched to a gene: 14. The DNA for the CDR3 is TGTGCCAGCAGCAGCCCCCCCGACAGGGTGGGGACCGGGGAGCTGTTTTTT. Translation gives CASSSPPDRVGTGELFF.

This chain links TRBV18 with TRBJ2-6; 11 bases match TRBD1. The V gene end was trimmed by 6 bases and the J gene end by 2 bases; junction bases not matched to a gene: 6. Germline loops: CDR1 KGHSH, CDR2 LQKENI. This CDR3 is built from 17 residues. CDR3 DNA: TGTGCCAGCTCGTCCGGGACAGGGGGGACTGGGGCCAACGTCCTGACTTTC. The encoded protein is CASSSGTGGTGANVLTF.

The rearrangement links TRBV11-2 to TRBJ2-7; TRBD2 agrees at 11 bases. The CDR3 loop spans 13 amino acids. The V gene end was trimmed by 6 bases and the J gene end by 6 bases; junction bases not matched to a gene: 4. Germline lookup yields CDR1 SGHAT and CDR2 FQNNGV. The CDR3 region is CASRVAGGLEQYF. The CDR3 DNA follows: TGTGCCAGCAGGGTAGCGGGAGGGCTCGAGCAGTACTTC.

The chain is built from TRBV4-3 and TRBJ2-2; tentative D call: TRBD2 (5 bases). The V end was cut by 4 bases, the J end by 3 bases, with 9 bases between. Germline lookup yields CDR1 LGHNA and CDR2 YSLEER. The CDR3 contains 14 residues. CDR3 in DNA: TGCGCCAGCAGCCGCGAGGGATACACCGGGGAGCTGTTTTTT. The encoded protein is CASSREGYTGELFF.

In this sample, this clone turned up a few times. The chain links TRBV4-2 to TRBJ2-3; D gene ambiguous. Germline CDR1 LGHNA, CDR2 YNFKEQ. V was clipped by 1 base and J by 2 bases, with 10 bases between them. This CDR3 contains 15 residues. The CDR3 region has the DNA TGTGCCAGCAGCCAAGCTTTAACAGCCACAGATACGCAGTATTTT. It is translated as CASSQALTATDTQYF.

This clone was recorded only once. The CDR3 here is CASSQVKGASGNYGYTF. CDR3 DNA: TGCGCCAGCAGCCAAGTTAAGGGGGCATCAGGGAACTATGGCTACACCTTC. The chain carries TRBV4-3 and TRBJ1-2; 7 nucleotides match TRBD1. The trim removed 1 base at V and 2 bases at J, leaving 10 bases unmatched. The CDR3 contains 17 residues. Germline V lookup: CDR1 LGHNA, CDR2 YSLEER.

This chain uses TRBV7-2 with TRBJ2-1, with D possibly matching TRBD2 (6 bases). CDR3 size: 17 residues. Germline loops: CDR1 SGHTA, CDR2 FQGNSA. Between the trimmed V and J ends, which lost 5 bases and 7 bases, there was a span of 24 bases. The CDR3 DNA is TGTGCCAGCAGCCCTCAGGACCTAGCGTTCGGTACTAATGAGCAGTTCTTC. This translates into CASSPQDLAFGTNEQFF.

This chain connects TRBV5-4 to TRBJ2-1; 8 positions match TRBD1. This CDR3 region has 16 residues. Per the germline V gene, CDR1 is SGHNT and CDR2 is YYREEE (reference sequence). V shed 1 base, J shed 3 bases, and the junction held 6 bases outside the gene matches. CDR3 coding DNA: TGTGCCAGCAGCTTGAGATCGGGACAGGACTACAATGAGCAGTTCTTC. Translated, it gives CASSLRSGQDYNEQFF. The whole variable domain, filled in from reference TRBV5-4 and TRBJ2-1, reads ETGVTQSPTHLIKTRGQQVTLRCSSQSGHNTVSWYQQALGQGPQFIFQYYREEENGRGNFPPRFSGLQFPNYSSELNVNALELDDSALYLCASSLRSGQDYNEQFFGPGTRLTVL.

The CDR3 sequence: CASSLALETLNQPQHF. CDR3 sequence (DNA): TGTGCCAGCAGCTTAGCACTTGAAACGTTAAATCAGCCCCAGCATTTT. J is TRBJ1-5 and V is TRBV7-4, with D hard to call. The CDR3 loop spans 16 amino acids. Germline assignment: CDR1 SGHVT and CDR2 SQSDAQ. V was trimmed by 0 bases and J by 4 bases, leaving 13 bases between them.

CDR3 DNA: TGTGCCAGCGCCCAGACTAGCGGGAGCTATGAGCAGTTCTTC. The encoded protein is CASAQTSGSYEQFF. The V gene is TRBV18, the J gene TRBJ2-1; 12 bases match TRBD2. CDR1 is KGHSH, CDR2 LQKENI, per germline. This CDR3 is built from 14 residues. V dropped 8 bases and J dropped 8; count of bases not matched to a gene: 7.

The chain combines TRBV5-6 with TRBJ1-2, with D maybe TRBD1 (6 bases). In germline, CDR1 is SGHDT, CDR2 YYEEEE. The CDR3 totals 14 residues. V lost 4 bases, J lost 1 base, and 11 bases lay in between. The CDR3 nucleotides are TGTGCCAGCAGCCGGGGGGGCGATAACTATGGCTACACCTTC. This encodes CASSRGGDNYGYTF.

The rearrangement links TRBV28 to TRBJ2-7; 7 bases are shared with TRBD2. J gave up 2 bases and V 11 bases, and 6 bases lay outside the gene matches. The CDR3 has 12 amino acids. Germline CDR1 reads MDHEN; CDR2 reads SYDVKM. As DNA, the CDR3 is TGTGCCTCGGGGCTAGCGGCCTACGAGCAGTACTTC. Translating gives CASGLAAYEQYF.

This clone showed up just once. The J gene is TRBJ2-5, the V gene TRBV29-1; 11 nucleotides match TRBD2. The CDR3 contains 14 residues. V shed 5 bases and J 5 bases; nucleotides not matched to a gene: 7. Germline V gene data show CDR1 as SQVTM and CDR2 as ANQGSEA. The CDR3 sequence is CSVSTSGRGETQYF. Here the CDR3 DNA reads TGCAGCGTTTCCACTAGCGGGAGAGGGGAGACCCAGTACTTC.

The J gene is TRBJ2-7, the V gene TRBV6-5, with 9 bases aligning to TRBD1. The CDR3 is 13 amino acids. Germline V lookup: CDR1 MNHEY, CDR2 SVGAGI. V gave up 8 bases and J gave up 3 bases; unmatched junction bases: 5. In DNA, the CDR3 is TGTGCCAGCCAGGACAGGGGCTACTACGAGCAGTACTTC. As protein: CASQDRGYYEQYF.

This chain connects TRBV25-1 to TRBJ1-1, with D uncertain. The CDR3 length is 12 residues. V was cut by 1 base and J by 4 bases, with 4 bases left in between. CDR1 and CDR2 from the germline V gene are MGHDK and SYGVNS. The CDR3 loop is CASSESVTEAFF. CDR3 bases: TGTGCCAGCAGTGAATCGGTCACTGAAGCTTTCTTT.

The rearrangement uses TRBV7-8 and TRBJ2-2, with 10 bases that match TRBD2. Losses at the gene ends were 5 bases for V and 4 bases for J; bases not matched to a gene: 4. Germline lookup yields CDR1 SGHVS and CDR2 FQNEAQ. The CDR3 has 15 amino acids. CDR3 nucleotides: TGTGCCAGCAGCCAACCTAGCGGGGGCACCGGGGAGCTGTTTTTT. This translates into CASSQPSGGTGELFF. Based on the CDR3 plus reference TRBV7-8 and TRBJ2-2, the full variable domain is GAGVSQSPRYKVAKRGQDVALRCDPISGHVSLFWYQQALGQGPEFLTYFQNEAQLDKSGLPSDRFFAERPEGSVSTLKIQRTQQEDSAVYLCASSQPSGGTGELFFGEGSRLTVL.

Only one count was recorded for this clone. The rearrangement links TRBV25-1 to TRBJ2-7, with D possibly matching TRBD1 (6 bases). This CDR3 is built from 14 residues. Trimming shortened V by 3 bases and J by 7 bases, and 16 bases separated the two germline ends. Germline loops: CDR1 MGHDK, CDR2 SYGVNS. The CDR3 DNA sequence: TGTGCCAGCAGTGACCTAGGACAGTCCAGGGAGCAGTACTTC. Amino acid sequence: CASSDLGQSREQYF.

The chain has TRBV30 and TRBJ1-2, with 9 bases identical to TRBD1. The CDR3 loop spans 14 amino acids. Looked up from germline, CDR1 is GTSNPN and CDR2 is SVGIG (reference sequence). Trimming took 1 base from V and 7 from J; bases not matched to a gene: 7. Here the CDR3 DNA reads TGTGCCTGGAGTGGAGATGGACAGGGGTGTGGCTACACCTTC. Residues: CAWSGDGQGCGYTF.